This is a list of T cell receptor beta chains from one sample in a study of naive and memory T cell subsets. TCRdb re-analysed the UMI-ligation and nested PCR reads in MiXCR, keeping a single row per CDR3 protein. The sample has roughly 130,000 distinct CDR3 sequences, 30% to 45% seen once; the top ten hold 0.9%. The source material was central memory CD4+ T cells from blood. These receptors originate from a human donor in good health. The CDR3 runs from the conserved cysteine through the conserved F or W. D genes are given only for firm matches. The size field is filled for only some rows; it gives once, few, many or a size class.

j_call v_call clone_size cdr3_length d_call cdr3_nt cdr3_aa
TRBJ2-1 TRBV11-3 . 15 . TGTGCCAGCAGCACCCAGAGGGCTAACTACAATGAGCAGTTCTTC CASSTQRANYNEQFF
TRBJ2-5 TRBV6-1 few 14 . TGTGCCAGCAGGCAGACTAGTCCACAAGAGACCCAGTACTTC CASRQTSPQETQYF
TRBJ1-4 TRBV6-6 few 13 . TGTGCATCCGGGGGAGCAACTAATGAAAAACTGTTTTTT CASGGATNEKLFF
TRBJ2-7 TRBV19 . 15 TRBD1 TGTGCCAGTAGTGCCCACAGGGGGTCCGACAACGAGCAGTACTTC CASSAHRGSDNEQYF
TRBJ2-7 TRBV11-2 few 14 . TGTGCCAGCACCATCGGGACCTCCTGGGACGAGCAGTACTTC CASTIGTSWDEQYF
TRBJ1-5 TRBV27 . 14 TRBD1 TGTGCCAGCAGTGTGGGACAGGTCGGCCAGCCCCAGCACTTT CASSVGQVGQPQHF
TRBJ2-1 TRBV20-1 . 16 . TGCAGTGCTAGAGATTCGGACGGCGGGGATTACAATGAGCAGTTCTTC CSARDSDGGDYNEQFF
TRBJ2-4 TRBV7-3 many 15 TRBD1 TGTGCCAGCAGCCCAACAGGGGGTGCCAAAAACATTCAGTACTTC CASSPTGGAKNIQYF
TRBJ2-1 TRBV6-2/TRBV6-3 . 14 TRBD2 TGTGCCAGCAGTTTGCGGACTAGCCGTAATGAGCAGTTCTTC CASSLRTSRNEQFF
TRBJ2-3 TRBV2 few 15 TRBD2 TGTGCCAGCATTCGGACTAGCGCGACCACAGATACGCAGTATTTT CASIRTSATTDTQYF
TRBJ2-2 TRBV5-4 . 16 TRBD1 TGTGCCAGCAGCTTGGTACAGGGGGGAGATACCGGGGAGCTGTTTTTT CASSLVQGGDTGELFF
TRBJ1-2 TRBV7-9 once 15 . TGTGCCAGCAGCCCCCCGGCCAGGGGCAACTATGGCTACACCTTC CASSPPARGNYGYTF
TRBJ2-6 TRBV28 . 18 TRBD1 TGTGCCAGCAGTTTATGGGGACAGGGGGCTCCTGGGGCCAACGTCCTGACTTTC CASSLWGQGAPGANVLTF
TRBJ2-4 TRBV19 few 20 TRBD2 TGTGCCAGTAGTATGTCAGGGACTAGCCCACCTCCGATAGCCAAAAACATTCAGTACTTC CASSMSGTSPPPIAKNIQYF
TRBJ1-2 TRBV28 . 15 TRBD1 TGTGCCAGCGGGACAGGGACCCACCAGAGCTATGGCTACACCTTC CASGTGTHQSYGYTF
TRBJ1-6 TRBV12-3/TRBV12-4 . 17 TRBD1 TGTGCCAGCAGTTTGGAAGGGGGCAGCTCCTATAATTCACCCCTCCACTTT CASSLEGGSSYNSPLHF
TRBJ2-7 TRBV25-1 . 14 . TGTGCCAGCAGATGGCAGGGGGGGGCCGGGGAGCAGTACTTC CASRWQGGAGEQYF
TRBJ2-3 TRBV29-1 . 14 . TGCAGCGCCGCCCTTCAGTCAGGGAAGGCTACGCAGTATTTT CSAALQSGKATQYF
TRBJ2-5 TRBV6-1 . 11 . TGTGCCAGCACCCCCCAAGAGACCCAGTACTTC CASTPQETQYF
TRBJ2-7 TRBV12-2 few 15 . TGTGCAAGTCGCACCCGACTAGCGGGAACCTACGAGCAGTACTTC CASRTRLAGTYEQYF
TRBJ2-1 TRBV14 few 12 . TGTGCCAGCAGCCACCCCTGGGGTGAGCAGTTCTTC CASSHPWGEQFF
TRBJ2-1 TRBV19 . 16 TRBD1 TGTGCCAGTAGAAGGCCCGGGACAGGGGGGTATAATGAGCAGTTCTTC CASRRPGTGGYNEQFF
TRBJ2-2 TRBV20-1 few 14 TRBD2 TGCAGTGCTAGACTAGCGGGGAACACCGGGGAGCTGTTTTTT CSARLAGNTGELFF
TRBJ2-1 TRBV20-1 . 15 . TGCAGTGCTAGTGATGGACGTAGCTCCTACAATGAGCAGTTCTTC CSASDGRSSYNEQFF
TRBJ2-1 TRBV20-1 . 20 TRBD2 TGCAGTGCTAGTCTCTCCGGGCGAGCGGGAGTAGGCTTGGGATATAATGAGCAGTTCTTC CSASLSGRAGVGLGYNEQFF
TRBJ2-7 TRBV7-6 few 15 . TGTGCCAGCAGCCGCCAAATGGGTACATCCTACGAGCAGTACTTC CASSRQMGTSYEQYF
TRBJ1-5 TRBV7-8 few 12 . TGTGCCAGCTCGGCGGGGTATGAGCCCCAGCATTTT CASSAGYEPQHF
TRBJ2-1 TRBV29-1 few 14 . TGCAGCGTTGATTTTAGCGGAGTATACAATGAGCAGTTCTTC CSVDFSGVYNEQFF
TRBJ2-7 TRBV11-2 . 14 . TGTGCCAGCAGCTTAGGTCCAGGGAGGAACGAGCAGTACTTC CASSLGPGRNEQYF